This T cell receptor (beta chain) was retrieved from a study of T cells in Graves' hyperthyroidism and ophthalmopathy. Study-wide findings and caveats: Most expanded thyroid clonotypes above 0.001 also appeared in blood. The model foresaw ophthalmopathy a median roughly 6.3 months prior to onset.

This clonotype was seen more than once but under ten times. Its antigen remains unidentified. RNA transcripts served as the template for amplifying TCR beta CDR3 regions. Researchers ran a first-round RT-PCR on the TCR CDR3 using the HTBI primer set. One entry per CDR3 protein results from TCRdb running MiXCR on the multiplex PCR reads. The sample includes hundreds of thousands of distinct CDR3 sequences, 13% to 15% of them seen just once. Looked up from germline, CDR1 is SGHRS and CDR2 is YFSETQ. Trimming pared 1 base from V and 5 bases from J, leaving 10 bases between. The CDR3 totals 13 residues. The source of this sequence is a young woman with Graves' hyperthyroidism. Sequenced material: blood. The J gene is TRBJ2-7, the V gene TRBV5-1; D is unclear. This CDR3 is CASSLFGSHEQYF. CDR3 DNA sequence: TGCGCCAGCAGCTTGTTTGGGTCCCACGAGCAGTACTTC.